This record looks at one T cell receptor (beta chain) sequence and its context. The antigen this receptor binds is unknown. Base-call qualities are not available, and no considerably larger clone is one nucleotide away. Trimmed from V: 0 bases; trimmed from J: 3 bases; junction bases lacking a gene match: 2. From its cysteine to its phenylalanine, the CDR3 spans 15 amino acids. Only the CDR3 part of the read is kept: 45 bases, read in frame from the first base. Per the germline V gene, MGHRA is the CDR1 and YSYEKL is the CDR2. TCRbeta CDR3 regions were amplified from genomic DNA by means of the immunoSEQ Assay, a bias-controlled multiplex PCR. For the original study's pipeline: The number of nucleated cells in each sample was estimated from the amplification of reference gene primers within the assay. To quantify the absolute abundance of each unique TCRbeta CDR3 rearrangement, sequence reads were collapsed and filtered. For each sample, productive Simpson clonality was calculated by taking the square root of Simpson's diversity index across productive rearrangements. TCRdb's version of the immuneACCESS table is confined to in-frame rearrangements and falls short of the full clone set. An unresolved V gene accounts for under half of the shortfall where checked; the remainder is of unknown origin. That table is the source of V, J and clone size, and D and trimming were worked out from the DNA. The sample data list approximately 37,000 clones, and 86% of these were observed just once. The ten top clones hold around a fifth of the sample.

This record belongs to a study of blood T cell repertoires in COVID-19 (dated by TCRdb to about 2020). Background for the entire study: Samples from collaborators originated in the United States, Italy and Spain and spanned both the acute and convalescent phases of COVID-19. The prospective study material was composed of cDNA or gDNA derived from T cells, B-cell-depleted T cells, or PBMCs. The dataset comprised deeply sampled blood TCRbeta repertoires from subjects exposed to, actively infected with, or recovered from COVID-19. The repertoires were released in a freely available public database meant as a resource for research on the immune response to SARS-CoV-2. Samples came from the ongoing ImmuneRACE study (first 160 participants) plus 1,254 subjects from 6 global collaborators. A de-identified subject ID, COVID-19 status, age in years and sex were almost always included in the sample metadata. Where HLA class I and class II types were available, the types were taken from metadata supplied by the sample provider, not from assay-based typing.

Here is what the overall study found, with its caveats: The quantity of clinical and demographic metadata differed by source and by participant and was supplied without curation.

Each collaborating institution followed its own protocols to collect whole blood in K2EDTA tubes. For TCRbeta analysis, collaborator samples were shipped as frozen whole blood, as isolated PBMCs, or as DNA extracted from either sample type. Sequencing was performed on peripheral blood. The rearranged segments are TRBV4-1 and TRBJ2-1, with 7 junctional bases fitting TRBD1. The sequence came from a man aged 50 to 59 in a cohort sampled during active COVID-19. In nucleotide form, the sequence is TGCGCCAGCAGCCAAGAGGGGACAGACTACAATGAGCAGTTCTTC. It translates to CASSQEGTDYNEQFF.